The 30 T cell receptor beta chains given below trace back to one sample, sequenced in a study of CD8+CD57+ T cells in acquired aplastic anemia. Genomic DNA provided the template from which TCR beta VDJ and CDR3 profiles were obtained. One entry per CDR3 protein results from TCRdb running MiXCR on the reads. In the table there are 350,000 to 450,000 distinct CDR3 sequences, 60% to 80% of which are singletons. Sequences were obtained from sorted CD4+, CD8+, or CD8+CD57+ T cells (not recorded which) from PBMCs. All receptors derive from a human donor in good health, serving as a control.

The rearrangement links TRBV20-1 to TRBJ2-7, with 8 nucleotides matching TRBD2. V was clipped by 6 bases and J by 12 bases; unmatched bases: 10. CDR3 length: 11 amino acids. Germline V lookup: CDR1 DFQATT, CDR2 SNEGSKA (reference sequence). The CDR3 sequence is CSAARGGAGYF. DNA for the CDR3: TGCAGTGCCGCCCGGGGGGGGGCGGGGTACTTC.

This clonotype was counted many times. This chain uses TRBV12-3 or TRBV12-4 with TRBJ2-3; the match to TRBD1 covers 7 bases. The CDR3 spans 15 residues. Trimming at V came to 6 bases and at J to 2 bases, leaving 8 bases not matched to a gene. For the CDR3, the DNA is TGTGCCAGCAGATTATCAGGACAGGACACAGATACGCAGTATTTT. Protein product: CASRLSGQDTDTQYF.

Comments on this clonotype: Its ends do not fully match the called genes, so a read error is possible. J is TRBJ1-1 and V is TRBV7-2; no definite D call. This CDR3 comprises 13 residues. Per the germline V gene, CDR1 is SGHTA and CDR2 is FQGNSA. CDR3 DNA: TGTGCCAGCAGCTTACTACCTGTAAAGGAGGCTTTGTTT. Its translation: CASSLLPVKEALF.

This clonotype occurred many times. The V call is TRBV19, the J call TRBJ2-1; 10 bases map to TRBD2. The germline V gene encodes CDR1 LNHDA and CDR2 SQIVND (reference sequence). CDR3 length: 13 residues. The V gene end was trimmed by 6 bases and the J gene end by 9 bases; junction bases not matched to a gene: 5. The CDR3 sequence: CASRGLASAEQFF. CDR3 coding DNA: TGTGCCAGTAGGGGACTAGCGTCGGCTGAGCAGTTCTTC.

This clonotype was seen many times. The chain combines TRBV7-2 with TRBJ1-4; 7 bases line up with TRBD1. J lost 2 bases, V lost 6 bases, and 3 bases had no gene match. This CDR3 comprises 14 residues. Germline V gene data show CDR1 as SGHTA and CDR2 as FQGNSA. CDR3 sequence reads: CASSQGGTNEKLFF. The CDR3 nucleotides are TGTGCCAGCAGTCAAGGGGGCACTAATGAAAAACTGTTTTTT.

The chain uses TRBV7-2 and TRBJ2-3, with 11 bases identical to TRBD2. The CDR3 is 16 amino acids. The J segment lost 4 bases and the V segment lost 5 bases, leaving 8 bases of the junction unmatched. Germline CDR1 SGHTA, CDR2 FQGNSA. CDR3 coding DNA: TGTGCCAGCAGCCCGCGACGACTAGCGGGGTCAGATACGCAGTATTTT. This translates into CASSPRRLAGSDTQYF. Full variable domain (outside the CDR3, taken from reference TRBV7-2 and TRBJ2-3): GAGVSQSPSNKVTEKGKDVELRCDPISGHTALYWYRQSLGQGLEFLIYFQGNSAPDKSGLPSDRFSAERTGGSVSTLTIQRTQQEDSAVYLCASSPRRLAGSDTQYFGPGTRLTVL.

The chain recombines TRBV9 with TRBJ2-3; 8 bases are shared with TRBD1. CDR1 and CDR2 (germline): SGDLS, YYNGEE. The CDR3 sequence is 17 residues long. The junction had 14 bases not matched to a gene; V was cut back by 4 bases and J by 4 bases. CDR3 region: CASSQQGGKAWSDTQYF. CDR3 DNA sequence: TGTGCCAGCAGCCAACAGGGGGGTAAGGCGTGGTCAGATACGCAGTATTTT.

This clonotype was seen just once. At one end the junction does not follow the germline gene, possibly because of a read error. This sequence joins TRBV11-2 and TRBJ1-5; D is ambiguous. In germline, CDR1 is SGHAT, CDR2 FQNNGV. This CDR3 is 14 amino acids long. As DNA, the CDR3 is TGTGCCAGCAGTTTAGCCAGTCTCAATCAGCCCCAGCATTTT. The encoded protein is CASSLASLNQPQHF.

This clonotype was detected ten times or more. In DNA form, the CDR3 reads TGCAGTGCTAGAGATTGGGGCGGGGCCCGGGGTGAGCAGTTCTTC. Its translation is CSARDWGGARGEQFF. The V and J genes are TRBV20-1 and TRBJ2-1; D perhaps matches TRBD2 (6 bases). The ends were cut back, 0 bases at V and 9 bases at J, with 18 bases in the middle. The CDR3 consists of 15 residues. Per the germline V gene, CDR1 is DFQATT and CDR2 is SNEGSKA (reference sequence).

The chain is built from TRBV7-6 and TRBJ2-3, with a possible D match to TRBD2 (6 bases). Germline V gene data show CDR1 as SGHVS and CDR2 as FNYEAQ. This CDR3 is 16 amino acids long. V shed 5 bases and J shed 0 bases, with 15 bases lying between them. As DNA, the CDR3 is TGTGCCAGCAGCCACAGTCCCCTAGCGAGCACAGATACGCAGTATTTT. Its protein is CASSHSPLASTDTQYF. The whole variable domain, remainder taken from reference TRBV7-6 and TRBJ2-3, is GAGVSQSPRYKVTKRGQDVALRCDPISGHVSLYWYRQALGQGPEFLTYFNYEAQQDKSGLPNDRFSAERPEGSISTLTIQRTEQRDSAMYRCASSHSPLASTDTQYFGPGTRLTVL.

The V gene is TRBV7-7, the J gene TRBJ2-3, with D maybe TRBD1 (6 bases). There are 17 residues in the CDR3. Trimming shortened V by 4 bases and J by 9 bases, and 26 bases separated the two germline ends. Germline V lookup: CDR1 SSHAT, CDR2 FNYEAQ (reference sequence). The chain's CDR3 is CASSSGKPSGQSSTQYF. Written as DNA, the CDR3 is TGTGCCAGCAGCTCGGGGAAACCCAGCGGACAGTCATCAACGCAGTATTTT. Supplemented by reference TRBV7-7 and TRBJ2-3, the full variable domain reads GAGVSQSPRYKVTKRGQDVTLRCDPISSHATLYWYQQALGQGPEFLTYFNYEAQPDKSGLPSDRFSAERPEGSISTLTIQRTEQRDSAMYRCASSSGKPSGQSSTQYFGPGTRLTVL.

In regard to this clonotype: The conserved phenylalanine or tryptophan normally closing the CDR3 is absent here, so this likely arose from a read error. The limits of the CDR3 on the DNA are not certain, so only TCRdb's listed CDR3 is given. This sequence joins TRBV2 and TRBJ1-6; the D segment call TRBD1 is taken from the table without a DNA check. The length of the CDR3 is 16 amino acids, counting both ends. Looked up from germline, CDR1 is SNHLY and CDR2 is FYNNEI. CDR3 residues: CASSRQGGVTGELLLG.

Note on this clonotype: The conserved phenylalanine or tryptophan normally closing the CDR3 is absent here, so this likely arose from a read error. It is unclear where the CDR3 begins or ends on the DNA, so no DNA is shown, and the CDR3 is as TCRdb lists it. The chain joins TRBV7-8 to TRBJ1-6; the table calls TRBD1, which could not be checked here. The germline V gene encodes CDR1 SGHVS and CDR2 FQNEAQ. A total of 13 residues make up the CDR3, ends included. The CDR3 protein is CASSLVAEARPQG.

The rearrangement uses TRBV20-1 and TRBJ2-7, with 12 bases aligning to TRBD2. Per germline, CDR1 DFQATT and CDR2 SNEGSKA (reference sequence). V gave up 1 base and J gave up 0 bases; unmatched junction bases: 7. The CDR3 runs 17 residues. The CDR3 loop reads CSARVSSGGARSYEQYF. For the CDR3, the DNA is TGCAGTGCTAGAGTTTCTAGCGGGGGGGCCCGCTCCTACGAGCAGTACTTC.

The CDR3 protein is CASGPLGAAESATTF. Written as DNA, the CDR3 is TGTGCCAGCGGCCCATTAGGTGCAGCGGAGTCTGCAACTACCTTC. This chain joins TRBV7-2 and TRBJ1-2; D not resolved. The V gene lost 8 bases and the J gene lost 14 bases, with 30 bases spanning the gap. The CDR3 extends over 15 amino acids. CDR1 is SGHTA and CDR2 is FQGNSA in the germline V gene.

The chain recombines TRBV25-1 with TRBJ2-7; 7 nucleotides match TRBD1. Germline V lookup: CDR1 MGHDK, CDR2 SYGVNS. The CDR3 is made up of 19 amino acids. Germline trimming cut 5 bases from V and 5 bases from J; bases unmatched to any gene: 24. The CDR3 here is CASSLQGVNLGSGANEQYF. CDR3 DNA: TGTGCCAGCAGTCTGCAGGGGGTGAATTTAGGGTCTGGGGCCAACGAGCAGTACTTC.

This chain joins TRBV7-2 and TRBJ1-6; the D is unclear. CDR1 and CDR2 (germline): SGHTA, FQGNSA. CDR3 length: 16 residues. Trimming removed 1 base from V and 15 bases from J, with 22 bases in between. This chain's CDR3 is CASSLEVRPYEQYLHF. The CDR3 bases are TGTGCCAGCAGCTTAGAGGTCCGCCCCTACGAGCAGTACCTCCACTTT.

This clonotype showed up many times. This chain uses TRBV20-1 with TRBJ1-2; 9 nucleotides line up with TRBD1. V lost 6 bases, J lost 8 bases, and 13 bases stayed unmatched. The CDR3 loop spans 14 amino acids. The germline gives CDR1 DFQATT, CDR2 SNEGSKA (reference sequence). CDR3 amino acids: CSARTRTGDRGYTF. CDR3 in DNA: TGCAGTGCCCGAACTAGGACAGGGGATAGAGGCTACACCTTC.

At least ten counts were recorded for this clonotype. V usage is TRBV2 and J usage is TRBJ2-5; the match to TRBD1 covers 10 bases. Germline CDR1 reads SNHLY; CDR2 reads FYNNEI. V shed 8 bases and J 5 bases; nucleotides not matched to a gene: 8. The CDR3 runs 14 residues. The CDR3 reads CASDPDRGRETQYF. The CDR3 DNA is TGTGCCAGCGACCCAGACAGGGGGCGGGAGACCCAGTACTTC.

This clonotype was seen many times. This chain connects TRBV6-5 to TRBJ2-2, with 11 bases identical to TRBD1. CDR1 and CDR2 (germline): MNHEY, SVGAGI. The CDR3 totals 17 residues. J was trimmed by 4 bases and V by 5 bases; bases with no gene match: 9. In nucleotides, the CDR3 is TGTGCCAGCAGTCTACTTCGGACAGGGGGCCTCACCGGGGAGCTGTTTTTT. Its translation is CASSLLRTGGLTGELFF.

In its sample, this clonotype was seen many times. The V gene is TRBV18, the J gene TRBJ1-5; 10 bases agree with TRBD1. The CDR3 runs to 16 residues. V trimming: 3 bases; J trimming: 2 bases; junction bases outside the gene matches: 4. Germline CDR1 KGHSH, CDR2 LQKENI. The CDR3 reads CASSPTGGTGNQPQHF. Written as DNA, the CDR3 is TGTGCCAGCTCACCGACAGGGGGCACGGGCAATCAGCCCCAGCATTTT.

This clonotype was counted only a few times. This chain links TRBV10-3 with TRBJ1-5; D call uncertain. Trimming took 4 bases from V and 1 from J, leaving 14 bases between them. Germline CDR1 and CDR2: ENHRY and SYGVKD. The CDR3 covers 16 residues. The CDR3 DNA sequence: TGTGCCATCAGTGGTGGCGGGGTTTCGAGCAATCAGCCCCAGCATTTT. The encoded protein is CAISGGGVSSNQPQHF.

Worth noting for this clonotype: Sequence at one end of the junction differs from germline and may be a read error. This sequence joins TRBV12-3 or TRBV12-4 and TRBJ1-2, with unresolved D. The CDR3 is 15 amino acids. In DNA, the CDR3 is TGCGCCAGCATCCCAGGACGGCTAATTAACTATAGCTACACCTTC. This sequence encodes CASIPGRLINYSYTF.

This clonotype turned up a few times. V and J are TRBV7-2 and TRBJ1-2, with 8 bases that match TRBD1. There are 15 residues in the CDR3. Germline CDR1 is SGHTA and CDR2 is FQGNSA. V trimming: 4 bases; J trimming: 1 base; junction bases outside the gene matches: 5. CDR3: CASSSGQGRNYGYTF. DNA for the CDR3: TGTGCCAGCAGCTCCGGACAGGGCCGTAACTATGGCTACACCTTC. Based on the CDR3 plus reference TRBV7-2 and TRBJ1-2, the full variable domain is GAGVSQSPSNKVTEKGKDVELRCDPISGHTALYWYRQSLGQGLEFLIYFQGNSAPDKSGLPSDRFSAERTGGSVSTLTIQRTQQEDSAVYLCASSSGQGRNYGYTFGSGTRLTVV.

Regarding this clonotype: The junction and the germline gene differ at one end; a read error may be behind it. The chain combines TRBV7-7 with TRBJ1-5; D possibly corresponds to TRBD1 (5 bases). CDR1 and CDR2 from the germline V gene are SSHAT and FNYEAQ (reference sequence). The CDR3 loop spans 15 amino acids. DNA for the CDR3: TGTGCTAGCAGCTTAGGCGGGGCTGACACAGATACGCAGCATTTT. Protein product: CASSLGGADTDTQHF.

Comments on this clonotype: The junction and the germline gene differ at one end; a read error may be behind it. CDR3 region: CATSTLQGGEEHF. The DNA of the CDR3 is TGTGCCACCAGCACCTTACAAGGAGGAGAAGAGCATTTT. The chain is built from TRBV3-1 and TRBJ1-1; D gene unclear. The germline CDR1 and CDR2 sequences are LGHDT and YNNKEL (reference sequence). The CDR3 is 13 amino acids. Combining the CDR3 with reference TRBV3-1 and TRBJ1-1 gives the whole variable domain DTAVSQTPKYLVTQMGNDKSIKCEQNLGHDTMYWYKQDSKKFLKIMFSYNNKELIINETVPNRFSPKSPDKAHLNLHINSLELGDSAVYFCATSTLQGGEEHFGQGTRLTVV.

The table lists this clonotype with many counts. V usage is TRBV20-1 and J usage is TRBJ1-4; 9 positions match TRBD1. Unmatched junction bases numbered 3, after V lost 3 bases and J lost 1 base. The CDR3 has 15 amino acids. Germline V gene lookup returns CDR1 DFQATT and CDR2 SNEGSKA (reference sequence). CDR3 DNA: TGCAGTGCTAGTCTGACAGGGGGAACTAATGAAAAACTGTTTTTT. Residues: CSASLTGGTNEKLFF.

In its sample, this clonotype was seen many times. The chain carries TRBV7-2 and TRBJ1-2; D unresolved. Germline values: CDR1 SGHTA, CDR2 FQGNSA. Trimming took off 3 bases at V and 5 bases at J, with 10 bases between the two ends. The CDR3 totals 13 residues. The CDR3: CASSLLSAYGYTF. CDR3 DNA: TGTGCCAGCAGCTTGCTGTCTGCATATGGCTACACCTTC.

Comment on this clonotype: The missing conserved phenylalanine or tryptophan at the end of this CDR3 makes a read error likely. It is unclear where the CDR3 begins or ends on the DNA, so no DNA is shown, and the CDR3 is as TCRdb lists it. The chain carries TRBV7-9 and TRBJ2-7; the DNA was not used to check the table's D call, TRBD1. Germline V gene sequence: CDR1 SEHNR, CDR2 FQNEAQ (reference sequence). The CDR3 has 14 residues if both end residues are counted. The chain's CDR3 is CASSSLDRAGELFL.

J is TRBJ2-7 and V is TRBV12-3 or TRBV12-4; a possible D gene is TRBD2 (5 bases). V was shortened by 7 bases and J by 7 bases, with 23 bases between the two germline ends. The CDR3 consists of 15 residues. CDR3 loop: CASNPNWVRTGEQYF. CDR3 sequence (DNA): TGTGCCAGCAACCCAAATTGGGTCAGGACGGGAGAGCAGTACTTC.